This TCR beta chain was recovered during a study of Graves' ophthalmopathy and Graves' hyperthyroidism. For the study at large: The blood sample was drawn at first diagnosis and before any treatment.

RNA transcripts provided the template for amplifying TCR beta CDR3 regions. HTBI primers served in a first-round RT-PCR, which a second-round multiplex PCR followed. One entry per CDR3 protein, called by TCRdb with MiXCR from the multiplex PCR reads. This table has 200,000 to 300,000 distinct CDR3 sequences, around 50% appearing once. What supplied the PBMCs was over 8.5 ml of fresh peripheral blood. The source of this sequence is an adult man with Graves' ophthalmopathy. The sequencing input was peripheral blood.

CDR3 nucleotide sequence: TGTGCCAGCAGTGCACGGGGAAGGAAGGAGACCCAGTACTTC. Translated: CASSARGRKETQYF. This chain uses TRBV7-9 with TRBJ2-5; maybe TRBD2 (5 bases). The CDR3 has 14 residues. The ends were cut back, 6 bases at V and 5 bases at J, with 16 bases in the middle. The V gene's germline CDR1 is SEHNR and CDR2 FQNEAQ (reference sequence).